The rows below give T cell receptor beta chains drawn from one sample of a study of CD8+ T cells in alopecia areata. The protocol was immunoSEQ multiplex PCR, while the TCRdb copy is restricted to in-frame clones and leaves out a portion. The profile shows approximately 120,000 clones, 61% of them singletons. The sequences come from CD4+ T cells sorted from blood, collected at week 4, from a patient treated with tofacitinib. The receptors here all came from a human donor with alopecia areata. CDR3s include the opening cysteine and the closing phenylalanine or tryptophan. Fields, in order: V gene, CDR3 length, CDR3 protein.

TRBV27	13	CASSSRRNTEAFF
TRBV10-3	17	CAISQPTSGSLQETQYF
TRBV2	11	CASKRDYEQYF
TRBV5-4	15	CASSIGGGGPDTQYF
TRBV5-1	14	CASSLVAGEETQYF
TRBV6-5	15	CASSYGQGSPDTQYF
TRBV4-3	16	CASSQDSPLVAGELFF
TRBV7-9	14	CASSLGQTIYEQYF
TRBV2	15	CASRKGVGGNQPQHF
TRBV9	14	CASSAITGNSPLHF
TRBV4-1	13	CASSRTVDYGYTF
TRBV6-5	15	CASSSLGEGNYGYTF
TRBV29-1	12	CSVGEGNEKLFF
TRBV30	13	CAWSIGEEQPQHF
TRBV29-1	10	CSVGTGELFF
TRBV29-1	17	CSVESPRLAGGRDTQYF
TRBV4-3	13	CASSQQGAGELFF
TRBV7-2	14	CASSLDGNTGELFF
TRBV4-2	16	CASSHSRDTSRAGYTF
TRBV15	13	CATSRDRGPEAFF
TRBV7-2	18	CASRSAPNGGIRTDTQYF
TRBV15	12	CATSRDREKLFF
TRBV4-3	17	CASSQSSWVGGANVLTF
TRBV6-5	14	CASSYRGLAYEQYF
TRBV7-3	13	CASSLDPRETQYF
TRBV11-2	16	CASSPINRDRAYEQYF
TRBV7-2	16	CASSLESAGPGSEQFF